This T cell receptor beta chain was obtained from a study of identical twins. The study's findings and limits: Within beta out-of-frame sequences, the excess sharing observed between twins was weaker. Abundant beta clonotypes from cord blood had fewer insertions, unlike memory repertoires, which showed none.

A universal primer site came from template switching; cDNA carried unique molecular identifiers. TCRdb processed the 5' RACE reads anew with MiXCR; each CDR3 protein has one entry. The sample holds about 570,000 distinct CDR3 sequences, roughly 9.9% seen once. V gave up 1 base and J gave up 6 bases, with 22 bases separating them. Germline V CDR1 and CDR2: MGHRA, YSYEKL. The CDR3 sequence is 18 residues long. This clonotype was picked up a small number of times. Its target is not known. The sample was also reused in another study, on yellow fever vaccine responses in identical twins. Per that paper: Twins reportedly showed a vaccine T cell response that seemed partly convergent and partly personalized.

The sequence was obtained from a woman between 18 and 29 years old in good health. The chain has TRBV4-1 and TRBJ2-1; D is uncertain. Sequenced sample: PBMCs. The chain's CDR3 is CASSQVAQRSRRVNEQFF. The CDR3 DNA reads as TGCGCCAGCAGCCAAGTCGCGCAAAGGTCCAGGCGAGTCAATGAGCAGTTCTTC.